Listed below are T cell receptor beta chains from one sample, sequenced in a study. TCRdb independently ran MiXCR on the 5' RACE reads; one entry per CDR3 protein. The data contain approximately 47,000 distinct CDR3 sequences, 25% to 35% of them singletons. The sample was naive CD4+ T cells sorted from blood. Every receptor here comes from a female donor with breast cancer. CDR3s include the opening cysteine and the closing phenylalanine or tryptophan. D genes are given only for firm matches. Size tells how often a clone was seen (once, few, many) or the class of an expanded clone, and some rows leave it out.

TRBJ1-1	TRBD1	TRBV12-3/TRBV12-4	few	CASSLWTGGLTGTEAFF	TGTGCCAGCAGTTTATGGACAGGGGGCCTTACGGGGACTGAAGCTTTCTTT
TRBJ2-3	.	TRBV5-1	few	CASTLTMYTDTQYF	TGCGCCAGCACCCTGACTATGTACACAGATACGCAGTATTTT
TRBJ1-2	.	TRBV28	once	CTSSSDGEYGYTF	TGTACCAGCAGTTCAGACGGGGAGTATGGCTACACCTTC
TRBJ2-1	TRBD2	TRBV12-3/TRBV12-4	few	CASSLESSGGYNEQFF	TGTGCCAGCAGTTTAGAGTCTAGCGGGGGTTACAATGAGCAGTTCTTC
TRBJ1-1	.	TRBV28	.	CASSPGLGDTEAFF	TGTGCCAGCAGTCCCGGCCTGGGGGACACTGAAGCTTTCTTT
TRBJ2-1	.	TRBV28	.	CASSLPTGSAGRAGEQFF	TGTGCCAGCAGTTTACCCACAGGATCCGCCGGTCGCGCTGGCGAGCAGTTCTTC
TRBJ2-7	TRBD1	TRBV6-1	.	CASSGYRGPAYEQYF	TGTGCCAGCAGTGGGTACAGGGGCCCCGCCTACGAGCAGTACTTC
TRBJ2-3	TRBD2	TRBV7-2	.	CASSLGRLAADTQYF	TGTGCCAGCAGCTTAGGGCGACTAGCGGCAGATACGCAGTATTTT
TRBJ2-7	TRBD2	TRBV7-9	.	CASSLVRGRTGGHEQYF	TGTGCCAGCAGCTTAGTACGGGGTCGTACGGGAGGCCACGAACAGTACTTC
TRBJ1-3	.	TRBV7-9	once	CASSFTGGNTIYF	TGTGCCAGCAGCTTCACTGGAGGAAACACCATATATTTT
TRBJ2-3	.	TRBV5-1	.	CASSLEGGVGADTQYF	TGCGCCAGCAGCCTCGAAGGGGGAGTGGGCGCAGATACGCAGTATTTT
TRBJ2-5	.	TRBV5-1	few	CASSPGPSVVGQETQYF	TGCGCCAGCAGCCCAGGGCCATCGGTGGTAGGCCAAGAGACCCAGTACTTC
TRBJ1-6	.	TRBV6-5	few	CANPEAIYNSPLHF	TGTGCCAACCCGGAGGCAATCTATAATTCACCCCTCCACTTT
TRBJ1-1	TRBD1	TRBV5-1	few	CASSLLGGADTEAFF	TGCGCCAGCAGCTTACTAGGGGGCGCGGACACTGAAGCTTTCTTT
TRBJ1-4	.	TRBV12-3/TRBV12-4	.	CASSSDQHRSPNEKLFF	TGTGCCAGCAGTTCCGACCAGCACAGGAGCCCAAATGAAAAACTGTTTTTT
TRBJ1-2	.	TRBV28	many	CASSLPRVNNYGYTF	TGTGCCAGCAGTCTACCCCGGGTTAATAACTATGGCTACACCTTC
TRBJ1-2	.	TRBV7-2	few	CASRGGQSYGYTF	TGTGCCAGCAGGGGAGGGCAGAGCTATGGCTACACCTTC
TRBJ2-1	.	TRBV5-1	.	CASSLGGSDNEQFF	TGCGCCAGCAGCTTAGGCGGGTCCGACAATGAGCAGTTCTTC
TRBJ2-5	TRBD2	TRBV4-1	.	CASSQTGGFQETQYF	TGCGCCAGCAGCCAAACGGGGGGATTCCAAGAGACCCAGTACTTC
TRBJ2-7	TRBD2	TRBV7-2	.	CASSPTSGTYEQYF	TGTGCCAGCAGCCCGACTAGCGGGACCTACGAGCAGTACTTC
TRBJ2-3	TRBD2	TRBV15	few	CATSRELAGGLTDTQYF	TGTGCCACCAGCAGAGAACTAGCGGGGGGGTTAACAGATACGCAGTATTTT
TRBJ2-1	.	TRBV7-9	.	CASSLRGSRVYNEQFF	TGTGCCAGCAGCTTAAGGGGTAGCAGGGTCTACAATGAGCAGTTCTTC
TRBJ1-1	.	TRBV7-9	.	CASSRTEVNTEAFF	TGTGCCAGCAGCCGGACGGAGGTGAACACTGAAGCTTTCTTT
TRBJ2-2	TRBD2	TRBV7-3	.	CASSPQLAVAGELFF	TGTGCCAGCAGCCCGCAACTAGCGGTAGCCGGGGAGCTGTTTTTT
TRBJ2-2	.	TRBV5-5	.	CASSVLGSGTGELFF	TGTGCCAGCAGCGTCCTCGGGAGTGGCACCGGGGAGCTGTTTTTT
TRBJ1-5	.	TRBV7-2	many	CASSLVGAGGQPQHF	TGTGCCAGCAGCTTAGTTGGGGCAGGCGGTCAGCCCCAGCATTTT
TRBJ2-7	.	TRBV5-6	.	CASGSRHSYEQYF	TGTGCCAGCGGCAGCAGGCACTCCTACGAGCAGTACTTC